The clone carrying this T cell receptor beta chain has ten or more counts. These data are taken from a study of T cell repertoires in cytomegalovirus infection. From the reads, TCRdb called clonotypes with MiXCR, one entry per CDR3 protein. The table includes around 100,000 distinct CDR3 sequences, approximately 15% detected once. Trimming removed 5 bases from V and 0 bases from J, with 5 bases in between. Looked up from germline, CDR1 is SGHTA and CDR2 is FQGNSA. There are 13 residues in the CDR3. The sequenced material came from PBMCs. The rearrangement uses TRBV7-2 and TRBJ1-5; D remains unclear. This clonotype was obtained from a human donor in good health (CMV status not recorded). Some clones in this sample may be carry-over from other donors' samples. The CDR3 here is CASSQDSNQPQHF. CDR3 in DNA: TGTGCCAGCAGCCAGGATAGCAATCAGCCCCAGCATTTT.